This T cell receptor beta chain is drawn from a study of T cells after somatic rescue of genetic block. The germline V gene encodes CDR1 SGHTA and CDR2 FQGNSA. V dropped 4 bases and J dropped 10; count of bases not matched to a gene: 4. This CDR3 region has 14 residues. Profiled with immunoSEQ multiplex PCR; TCRdb holds only in-frame clones, not every one. The sample records 65,000 to 70,000 clones, 92% being singletons. This clonotype was sampled from a middle-aged man. Sequenced sample: peripheral blood mononuclear cells (PBMCs). The chain employs TRBV7-2 and TRBJ1-6, with 10 positions matching TRBD1. This CDR3 is CASSSRQGASPLHF. The CDR3, as DNA: TGTGCCAGCAGCTCACGACAGGGGGCATCACCCCTCCACTTT. Complete variable domain (other parts from reference TRBV7-2 and TRBJ1-6): GAGVSQSPSNKVTEKGKDVELRCDPISGHTALYWYRQSLGQGLEFLIYFQGNSAPDKSGLPSDRFSAERTGGSVSTLTIQRTQQEDSAVYLCASSSRQGASPLHFGNGTRLTVT.